This record covers a single T cell receptor beta chain. This clone was detected once. It lacks a known antigen. The input lacks base qualities; no much larger clone sits a single base away. The data were taken from a study of blood T cell repertoires in COVID-19 (dated by TCRdb to about 2020). Regarding the study in general: Samples from collaborators originated in the United States, Italy and Spain and spanned both the acute and convalescent phases of COVID-19. The material from the prospective study consisted of cDNA or gDNA derived from T cells, B-cell-depleted T cells, or PBMCs. Where available, HLA class I and class II types were taken from metadata supplied by the sample provider and were not determined by assay-based typing. A de-identified subject ID, COVID-19 status, age in years and sex were almost always included in the sample metadata. Subjects who had been exposed to COVID-19, were actively infected with it, or had recovered from it provided the deeply sampled blood TCRbeta repertoires that made up the dataset. Samples were obtained from the ongoing ImmuneRACE study (first 160 participants) and from over 1,000 subjects provided by 6 global collaborators. A freely available public database, intended as a resource for researchers studying the immune response to SARS-CoV-2, is where the repertoires were released.

TCRbeta CDR3 regions were amplified from genomic DNA by means of the immunoSEQ Assay, a bias-controlled multiplex PCR. As for how the authors treated the data: The number of nucleated cells in each sample was estimated by amplification of reference gene primers within the assay. To quantify the absolute abundance of each unique TCRbeta CDR3 rearrangement, sequence reads were collapsed and filtered. For each sample, productive Simpson clonality was calculated as the square root of Simpson's diversity index over productive rearrangements. TCRdb provides this immuneACCESS table in a form limited to in-frame rearrangements. Some clones are lacking; in checked studies, under half of them reflect an unresolved V gene, and why the rest are absent is not known. Clonal size and the V and J genes are those of that table, whereas D and trimming came from the DNA. The sample has 150,000 to 200,000 clones on record, almost 80% of them singletons. Of the sample, 15% to 20% falls within the top ten clones.

The paper's findings and limits, for the study overall: The quantity of clinical and demographic metadata differed by source and by participant and was supplied without curation.

Collaborating institutions collected whole blood in K2EDTA tubes following their own protocols. For TCRbeta analysis, collaborators shipped samples in one of three forms: frozen whole blood, isolated PBMCs, or DNA extracted from either of those sample types. Including the terminal cysteine and phenylalanine, the CDR3 comprises 17 residues. Only the CDR3 portion is preserved as DNA: 51 bases, with reading frame beginning at the first base. The germline V gene (reference sequence) provides CDR1 SEHNR and CDR2 FQNEAQ. V ends up 4 bases short and J 0 bases short, with an unmatched junction base count of 7.

The sample taken for sequencing was peripheral blood. This receptor was identified in a man aged 60 to 75 with active or convalescent COVID-19. The V and J genes are TRBV7-9 and TRBJ2-7, and TRBD2 aligns with 12 junction nucleotides. For the CDR3, the sequence is CASSSGLAGNPSYEQYF. DNA sequence: TGTGCCAGCAGCTCCGGACTAGCGGGGAACCCCTCCTACGAGCAGTACTTC.